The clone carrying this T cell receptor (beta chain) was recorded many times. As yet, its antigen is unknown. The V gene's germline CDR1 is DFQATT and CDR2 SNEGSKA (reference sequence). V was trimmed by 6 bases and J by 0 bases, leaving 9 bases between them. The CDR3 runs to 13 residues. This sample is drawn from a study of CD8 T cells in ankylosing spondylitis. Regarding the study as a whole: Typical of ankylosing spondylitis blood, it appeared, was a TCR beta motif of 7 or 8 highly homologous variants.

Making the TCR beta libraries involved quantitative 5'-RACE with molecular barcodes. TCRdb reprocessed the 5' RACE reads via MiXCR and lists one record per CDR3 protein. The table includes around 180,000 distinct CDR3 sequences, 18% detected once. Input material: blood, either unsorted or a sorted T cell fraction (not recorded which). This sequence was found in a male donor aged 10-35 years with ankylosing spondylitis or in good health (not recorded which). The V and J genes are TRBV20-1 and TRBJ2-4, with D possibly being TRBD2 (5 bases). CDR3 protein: CSAELVAKNIQYF. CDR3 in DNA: TGCAGTGCCGAACTAGTAGCCAAAAACATTCAGTACTTC.